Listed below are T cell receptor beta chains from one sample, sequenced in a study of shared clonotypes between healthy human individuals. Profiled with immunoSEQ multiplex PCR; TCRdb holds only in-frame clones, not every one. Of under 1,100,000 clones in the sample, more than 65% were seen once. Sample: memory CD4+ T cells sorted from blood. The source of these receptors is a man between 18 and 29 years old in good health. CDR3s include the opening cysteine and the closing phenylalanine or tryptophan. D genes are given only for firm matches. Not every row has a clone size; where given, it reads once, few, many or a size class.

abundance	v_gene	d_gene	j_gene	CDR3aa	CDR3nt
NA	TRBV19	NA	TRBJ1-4	CASSIQAQVNEKLFF	TGTGCCAGTAGTATTCAGGCTCAAGTTAATGAAAAACTGTTTTTT
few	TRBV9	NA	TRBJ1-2	CASSVNGGYGYTF	TGTGCCAGCAGCGTAAATGGGGGCTATGGCTACACCTTC
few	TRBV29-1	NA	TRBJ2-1	CSLWGERLNEQFF	TGCAGCCTCTGGGGGGAGCGGCTTAATGAGCAGTTCTTC
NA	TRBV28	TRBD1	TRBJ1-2	CASSPPGGQLYGYTF	TGTGCCAGCAGTCCTCCAGGGGGACAGCTCTATGGCTACACCTTC
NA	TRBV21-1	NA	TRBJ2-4	CASSSRTFRGLDLNGNIQYF	TGTGCCAGCAGCTCCCGTACCTTTAGGGGTCTGGATCTAAATGGGAACATTCAGTACTTC
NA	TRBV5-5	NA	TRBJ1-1	CASSGAQGLNTEAFF	TGTGCCAGCAGCGGGGCACAGGGCCTGAACACTGAAGCTTTCTTT
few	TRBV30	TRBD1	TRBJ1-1	CAWSRNRGTEAFF	TGTGCCTGGAGTCGTAACAGGGGTACTGAAGCTTTCTTT
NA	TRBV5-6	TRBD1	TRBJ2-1	CASSPRDRAYNEQFF	TGTGCCAGCAGTCCCCGGGACAGGGCCTACAATGAGCAGTTCTTC
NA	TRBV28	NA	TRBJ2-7	CASSLYRGDAGIHYEQYF	TGTGCCAGCAGTTTATATAGGGGGGACGCGGGCATCCACTACGAGCAGTACTTC
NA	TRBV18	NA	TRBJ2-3	CASSPIQKDTQYF	TGTGCCAGCTCACCAATTCAGAAAGATACGCAGTATTTT
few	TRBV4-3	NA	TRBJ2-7	CASSQGGLDVAEQYF	TGCGCCAGCAGCCAAGGAGGGTTGGACGTAGCCGAGCAGTACTTC
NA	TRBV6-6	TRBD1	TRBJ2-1	CASSRDRGVGEQFF	TGTGCCAGCAGTCGGGACAGGGGGGTCGGCGAGCAGTTCTTC
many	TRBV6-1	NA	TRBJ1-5	CASTEPGRDQPQHF	TGTGCCAGCACCGAACCCGGGCGAGATCAGCCCCAGCATTTT
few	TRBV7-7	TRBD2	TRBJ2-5	CASSPIGGGPETQYF	TGTGCTAGCAGCCCAATTGGCGGGGGGCCCGAGACCCAGTACTTC
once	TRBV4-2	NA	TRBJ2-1	CASSQGANEQFF	TGTGCCAGCAGCCAAGGAGCGAATGAGCAGTTCTTC